This entry lists 13 T cell receptor beta chains sequenced from one sample in a study of T cell responses to AZD1222 COVID-19 vaccine. Clones were sequenced by immunoSEQ multiplex PCR, and TCRdb holds only the in-frame ones, with some missing. The sample holds some 200,000 clones, roughly 90% seen once. The material was peripheral blood, obtained 28 days after the second AZD1222 dose. The receptors originated from an adult who received the AZD1222 COVID-19 vaccine.

The rearrangement links TRBV4-1 to TRBJ1-5, with TRBD1 identical over 8 bases. The CDR3 totals 18 residues. Germline CDR1 reads MGHRA; CDR2 reads YSYEKL. Trimming at V came to 4 bases and at J to 0 bases, leaving 11 bases not matched to a gene. CDR3 amino acids: CASSPFLGQDYSNQPQHF. The DNA of the CDR3 is TGCGCCAGCAGCCCGTTCCTGGGACAGGACTATAGCAATCAGCCCCAGCATTTT.

This sequence joins TRBV3-1 (or the pseudogene TRBV3-2) and TRBJ2-5, with TRBD2 matching over 7 bases. CDR1 is LGHDT, CDR2 YNNKEL, per germline (reference sequence). The CDR3 runs to 15 residues. V gave up 5 bases and J gave up 3 bases; unmatched junction bases: 9. The CDR3 DNA follows: TGTGCCAGCAGCTCCGGGCGGGGGAGCGAAGAGACCCAGTACTTC. Protein product: CASSSGRGSEETQYF.

This chain links TRBV2 with TRBJ2-7, with 7 bases matching TRBD1. Germline trimming cut 6 bases from V and 2 bases from J; bases unmatched to any gene: 7. The CDR3 loop spans 14 amino acids. Germline V gives CDR1 SNHLY, CDR2 FYNNEI. The CDR3 nucleotides are TGTGCCAGCAGAACAGGGGAAATAACCTACGAGCAGTACTTC. It is translated as CASRTGEITYEQYF.

The rearrangement joins TRBV18 to TRBJ1-1; possible D gene TRBD1, 5 bases. Trimming took off 3 bases at V and 4 bases at J, with 6 bases between the two ends. This CDR3 has 12 amino acids. In germline, CDR1 is KGHSH, CDR2 LQKENI. The CDR3 bases are TGTGCCAGCTCACCGACAGCCACTGAAGCTTTCTTT. Its translation is CASSPTATEAFF. The variable domain in full, completed from reference TRBV18 and TRBJ1-1, reads NAGVMQNPRHLVRRRGQEARLRCSPMKGHSHVYWYRQLPEEGLKFMVYLQKENIIDESGMPKERFSAEFPKEGPSILRIQQVVRGDSAAYFCASSPTATEAFFGQGTRLTVV.

The chain employs TRBV28 and TRBJ1-5, with 7 bases lining up with TRBD1. J was trimmed by 4 bases and V by 6 bases; bases with no gene match: 3. The CDR3 spans 13 residues. Per germline, CDR1 MDHEN and CDR2 SYDVKM. The CDR3 is CASRLDRNQPQHF. The CDR3 DNA follows: TGTGCCAGCAGACTGGACAGGAATCAGCCCCAGCATTTT.

The chain combines TRBV15 with TRBJ2-3, with D possibly TRBD2 on 6 matching bases. The V end was cut by 1 base, the J end by 0 bases, with 14 bases between. The CDR3 sequence is 17 residues long. Germline loops: CDR1 LNHNV, CDR2 YYDKDF (reference sequence). The CDR3 is CATSRGLGLPSTDTQYF. The DNA for the CDR3 is TGTGCCACCAGCAGAGGATTGGGACTGCCTAGCACAGATACGCAGTATTTT.

The rearrangement joins TRBV6-5 to TRBJ1-1; TRBD1 is a possible D gene (6 bases). Germline CDR1 MNHEY, CDR2 SVGAGI. V lost 6 bases and J 7 bases, leaving 15 bases between the germline ends. CDR3 length: 13 amino acids. The CDR3 spells CASRGDTSFEAFF. The CDR3 coding sequence is TGTGCCAGCAGGGGGGACACGTCCTTTGAAGCTTTCTTT.

This chain uses TRBV13 with TRBJ2-1; 15 bases map to TRBD2. Germline CDR1 and CDR2: PRHDT and FYEKMQ (reference sequence). The CDR3 consists of 19 residues. Trimming at V came to 5 bases and at J to 3 bases, leaving 11 bases not matched to a gene. CDR3 sequence (DNA): TGTGCCAGCAGCCGCGGACTAGCGGGAGGGCCCGTCCTCTACAATGAGCAGTTCTTC. Residues: CASSRGLAGGPVLYNEQFF.

V gene TRBV28 combines with J gene TRBJ1-6, with D unclear. CDR1 MDHEN and CDR2 SYDVKM come from the germline V gene. The CDR3 loop spans 13 amino acids. Trimming pared 5 bases from V and 8 bases from J, leaving 10 bases between. In nucleotides, the CDR3 is TGTGCCAGCAGTGCCGTGAGTTATTCACCCCTCCACTTT. Protein product: CASSAVSYSPLHF.

This chain links TRBV2 with TRBJ2-1; D gene uncertain. The length of the CDR3 is 13 residues. The ends were cut back, 8 bases at V and 2 bases at J, with 10 bases in the middle. Germline CDR1 and CDR2: SNHLY and FYNNEI. This CDR3 reads CASSLVPYNEQFF. CDR3 bases: TGTGCCAGCTCGCTAGTTCCCTACAATGAGCAGTTCTTC.

V and J are TRBV30 and TRBJ2-7, with D uncertain. The ends were cut back, 5 bases at V and 3 bases at J, with 8 bases in the middle. The CDR3 length is 11 residues. The germline V gene encodes CDR1 GTSNPN and CDR2 SVGIG (reference sequence). CDR3 in amino acids: CAWGPYYEQYF. The CDR3 DNA is TGTGCCTGGGGGCCCTACTACGAGCAGTACTTC.

In its sample, this clone was seen once. The chain couples TRBV19 to TRBJ1-1; no definite D call. V was cut by 6 bases and J by 4 bases, with 15 bases left in between. This CDR3 is 14 amino acids long. Germline CDR1 LNHDA, CDR2 SQIVND (reference sequence). Here the CDR3 DNA reads TGTGCCAGTAGGGACCCGAAGACAAGCACTGAAGCTTTCTTT. This sequence encodes CASRDPKTSTEAFF.

The V gene is TRBV7-3, the J gene TRBJ2-3; a possible D gene is TRBD2 (6 bases). The CDR3 covers 15 residues. Germline V gives CDR1 SGHTA, CDR2 FQGTGA. V was trimmed by 3 bases and J by 4 bases, leaving 14 bases between them. The chain's CDR3 is CASSFRGSPADTQYF. In DNA, the CDR3 is TGTGCCAGCAGCTTTCGGGGGTCCCCCGCAGATACGCAGTATTTT.